Described below is a single T cell receptor beta chain sequence and its context. Its antigen is still unknown. TCRdb's copy holds only in-frame clones and misses some; the assay was immunoSEQ multiplex PCR. The sample lists approximately 82,000 clones, approximately 84% occurring once. This sample is drawn from a study of T cell responses to AZD1222 COVID-19 vaccine. Whole-study context: Pooled in the analysis were second doses at about 4 or about 12 weeks. Study-level results: Nearly half of the spike-specific TCRs reportedly recognize variant regions that carry no mutations.

The CDR3 runs 16 residues. Germline-derived CDR1 and CDR2 are SGHRS and YFSETQ. V was pared by 3 bases and J by 4 bases, with 6 bases of the junction left unmatched. The TCR originated in an adult in good health. Sequencing was performed on peripheral blood, taken on day 0 of AZD1222 vaccination. The chain recombines TRBV5-1 with TRBJ2-1; 11 nucleotides line up with TRBD1. The CDR3 DNA is TGCGCCAGCAGCTGGGCCGGACAGGGGGCTTACAATGAGCAGTTCTTC. Amino acids: CASSWAGQGAYNEQFF.